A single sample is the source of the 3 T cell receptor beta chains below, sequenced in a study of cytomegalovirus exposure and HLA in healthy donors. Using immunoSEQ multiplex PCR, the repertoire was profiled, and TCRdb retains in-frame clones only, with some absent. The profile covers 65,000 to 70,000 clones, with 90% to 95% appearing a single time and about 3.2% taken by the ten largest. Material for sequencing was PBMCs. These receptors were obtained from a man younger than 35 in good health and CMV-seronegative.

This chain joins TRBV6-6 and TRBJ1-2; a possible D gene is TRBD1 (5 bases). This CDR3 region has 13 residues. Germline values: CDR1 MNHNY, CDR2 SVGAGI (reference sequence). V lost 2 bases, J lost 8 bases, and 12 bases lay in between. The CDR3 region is CASSYTREDGYTF. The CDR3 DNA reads TGTGCCAGCAGTTACACCAGGGAGGACGGCTACACCTTC.

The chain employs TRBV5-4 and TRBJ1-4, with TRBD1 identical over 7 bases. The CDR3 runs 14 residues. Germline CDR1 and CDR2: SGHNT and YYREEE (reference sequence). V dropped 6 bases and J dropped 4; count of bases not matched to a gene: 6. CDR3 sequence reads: CASIRGTVNEKLFF. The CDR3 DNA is TGTGCCAGCATCAGGGGGACAGTTAATGAAAAACTGTTTTTT.

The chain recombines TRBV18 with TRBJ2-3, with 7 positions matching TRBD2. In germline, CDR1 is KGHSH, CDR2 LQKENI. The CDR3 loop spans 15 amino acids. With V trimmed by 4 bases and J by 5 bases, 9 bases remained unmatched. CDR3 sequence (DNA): TGTGCCAGCTCACTTCGGGACTACCGAGGAGATACGCAGTATTTT. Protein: CASSLRDYRGDTQYF.